The sequence of this TCR beta chain was determined in a study of blood T cell repertoires in COVID-19 (dated by TCRdb to about 2020). Broadly, across the study: Collaborator samples came from the United States, Italy and Spain and covered acute and convalescent phases of COVID-19. The material from the prospective study consisted of cDNA or gDNA derived from T cells, B-cell-depleted T cells, or PBMCs. Subjects who had been exposed to COVID-19, were actively infected with it, or had recovered from it provided the deeply sampled blood TCRbeta repertoires that made up the dataset. The repertoires were released in a freely available public database intended as a resource for research on the immune response to SARS-CoV-2. The samples were drawn from the first 160 participants of the ongoing ImmuneRACE study and from 1,254 subjects provided by 6 global collaborators. Sample metadata almost always included a de-identified subject ID, COVID-19 status, age in years and sex. HLA class I and class II types, where available, came from metadata supplied by the sample provider rather than from assay-based typing. The paper as a whole reports these results and caveats: How much clinical and demographic metadata was included differed by source and by participant, and the metadata was provided uncurated.

Cut back by 0 bases and 5 bases, the V and J ends lie 13 bases apart. Reading the germline V gene gives CDR1 SGHDN and CDR2 FVKESK. The CDR3 measures 15 amino acids from cysteine to phenylalanine. Only the CDR3 portion is preserved as DNA: 45 bases, with reading frame beginning at the first base. The immunoSEQ Assay, a bias-controlled multiplex PCR, was used to amplify TCRbeta CDR3 regions from genomic DNA. From the authors' description of their analysis: The number of nucleated cells in each sample was estimated from the amplification of reference gene primers within the assay. To quantify the absolute abundance of each unique TCRbeta CDR3 rearrangement, sequence reads were collapsed and filtered. For each sample, productive Simpson clonality was calculated as the square root of Simpson's diversity index over productive rearrangements. Drawn from immuneACCESS, this table holds only the in-frame rearrangements with V and J called that TCRdb kept. Clones are partly lost; checked studies trace under half to an unresolved V gene and leave the rest unexplained. The V and J calls and clone size were taken over from that table, and D and trimming were inferred from the DNA. Recorded for this sample are approximately 130,000 clones; roughly four fifths of them occurred a single time. The top ten clones comprise more than 15% of the sample.

Regarding this clone: Its cognate antigen has yet to be identified. Base qualities are not recorded, but no much larger clone differs from it by a single base.

Enrolling through a virtual design, the prospective study's participants ranged in age from roughly 18 to 100 years and lived across 20 to 30 United States geographic areas. In the prospective study, participants were assigned to cohorts based on the clinical history participants reported in a screening survey and a study questionnaire. Recovered participants in ImmuneRACE Cohort 3 were defined by two consecutive negative NP/OP PCR tests, clearance by a healthcare professional, or resolution of symptoms. Mobile phlebotomists in the prospective study collected whole blood, serum and a nasopharyngeal or oropharyngeal swab from every participant. Prospective study participants could optionally give additional blood draws and questionnaires over an approximately 2-month period. Before DNA extraction, prospective study blood samples were shipped either frozen or at room temperature.

Input material: PBMCs or T cells enriched from blood (not recorded which). This sequence uses TRBV14 and TRBJ2-5, with TRBD2 perhaps the D gene, on 7 matching bases. This receptor was identified in a man aged 25-45 years who had recovered from COVID-19. The CDR3 corresponds to CASSQEIGGLETQYF. The DNA is TGTGCCAGCAGCCAAGAAATCGGGGGGCTGGAGACCCAGTACTTC.